This TCR beta chain was sequenced during a study of blood T cell repertoires in COVID-19. Study-level information: The United States, Italy and Spain were the sources of the acute and convalescent COVID-19 samples. T cells, B-cell-depleted T cells, or PBMCs supplied cDNA or gDNA.

There are 12 residues in the CDR3. Germline V gene sequence: CDR1 LGHNT, CDR2 FRNRAP. The V and J ends lost 4 bases and 7 bases, in that order; junction bases with no gene match: 3. In the study's own analysis: Quantification of nucleated cells was approximated via reference gene primer amplification. TCRdb keeps only in-frame clones here, not all; method: immunoSEQ multiplex PCR. V and J calls and clone size are those listed in that table; D and trimming were worked out from the DNA. The sample includes about 71,000 clones, 82% seen only once; the top ten take 12% to 15%. The origin of this receptor is a woman aged 80 or over with acute or convalescent COVID-19. The sample taken for sequencing was peripheral blood. The chain joins TRBV12-5 to TRBJ1-1; 7 bases match TRBD1. DNA of the CDR3: TGTGCTAGTGGTTCGGACAGGAGTGAAGCTTTCTTT. Translating it yields CASGSDRSEAFF.